This T cell receptor beta chain was identified in a study of CD8+CD57+ T cells in acquired aplastic anemia. The CDR3 loop spans 13 amino acids. Germline V gene sequence: CDR1 ENHRY, CDR2 SYGVKD. V was clipped by 4 bases and J by 5 bases; unmatched bases: 2. Genomic DNA acted as the template from which TCR beta VDJ combination and CDR3 sequence profiling were carried out. TCRdb redid the calling of the reads with MiXCR, one entry per CDR3 protein. This table holds 150,000 to 200,000 distinct CDR3 sequences, 35% to 50% found once. This TCR was sampled from a human donor in good health. Sequencing was done on a sample of sorted CD4+, CD8+, or CD8+CD57+ T cells (not recorded which) from PBMCs. V gene TRBV10-3 combines with J gene TRBJ2-1, with 7 positions matching TRBD2. Here the CDR3 DNA reads TGTGCCATCAGTGGGGACTACCACAATGAGCAGTTCTTC. This codes for CAISGDYHNEQFF.